Sequencing of this T cell receptor beta chain was carried out in a study of PD-L1 blockade in urothelial cancer. This clone counts as medium-sized. The J segment lost 8 bases and the V segment lost 4 bases, leaving 2 bases of the junction unmatched. This CDR3 region has 14 residues. In germline, CDR1 is SGDLS, CDR2 YYNGEE. Assay used: immunoSEQ multiplex PCR; TCRdb lists only in-frame clones, some missing. The sample consists of about 2,500 clones, around 35% of them appearing once. The V gene is TRBV9, the J gene TRBJ1-6; TRBD1 matches at 11 bases. The receptor's source is a man aged 60 to 75 with urothelial cancer. The material was tumor tissue, obtained before atezolizumab (anti-PD-L1) treatment. CDR3 DNA sequence: TGTGCCAGCAGCCGGACAGGGGGCGATTCACCCCTCCACTTT. Translation gives CASSRTGGDSPLHF.